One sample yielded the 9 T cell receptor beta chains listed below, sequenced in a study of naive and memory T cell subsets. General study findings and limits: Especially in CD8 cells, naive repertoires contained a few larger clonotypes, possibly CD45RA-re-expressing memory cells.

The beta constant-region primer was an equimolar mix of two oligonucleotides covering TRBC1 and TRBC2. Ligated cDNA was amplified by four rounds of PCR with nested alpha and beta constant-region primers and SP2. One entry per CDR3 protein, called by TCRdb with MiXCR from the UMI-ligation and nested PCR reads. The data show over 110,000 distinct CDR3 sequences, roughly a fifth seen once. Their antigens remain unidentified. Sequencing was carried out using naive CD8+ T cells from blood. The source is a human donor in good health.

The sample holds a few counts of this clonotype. In nucleotides, the CDR3 is TGTGCCAGCAGTTTGGTCGGTATGAACACTGAAGCTTTCTTT. Protein product: CASSLVGMNTEAFF. The chain carries TRBV12-3 or TRBV12-4 and TRBJ1-1, with D uncertain. Trimming cost V 3 bases and J 0 bases, with 8 bases left between them. CDR3 size: 14 residues.

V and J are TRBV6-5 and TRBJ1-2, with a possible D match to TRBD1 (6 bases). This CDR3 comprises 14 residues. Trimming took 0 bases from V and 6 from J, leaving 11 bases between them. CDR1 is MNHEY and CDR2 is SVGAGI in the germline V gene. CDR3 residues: CASSYSSTGHGYTF. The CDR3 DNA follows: TGTGCCAGCAGTTACTCGAGTACAGGGCATGGCTACACCTTC.

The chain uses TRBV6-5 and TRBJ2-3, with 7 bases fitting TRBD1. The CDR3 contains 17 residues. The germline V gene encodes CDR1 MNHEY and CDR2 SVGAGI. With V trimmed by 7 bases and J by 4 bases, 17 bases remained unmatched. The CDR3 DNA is TGTGCCAGCACCCCCAATCCCGGCAGGGGGTATGCAGATACGCAGTATTTT. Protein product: CASTPNPGRGYADTQYF.

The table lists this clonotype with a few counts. In DNA form, the CDR3 reads TGTGCCGTAAGGGCCGCCTACGAGCAGTACTTC. Its protein product is CAVRAAYEQYF. The rearrangement joins TRBV25-1 to TRBJ2-7; no reliable D call. Germline V gene lookup returns CDR1 MGHDK and CDR2 SYGVNS. V shed 11 bases and J shed 2 bases, with 10 bases lying between them. The CDR3 has 11 amino acids.

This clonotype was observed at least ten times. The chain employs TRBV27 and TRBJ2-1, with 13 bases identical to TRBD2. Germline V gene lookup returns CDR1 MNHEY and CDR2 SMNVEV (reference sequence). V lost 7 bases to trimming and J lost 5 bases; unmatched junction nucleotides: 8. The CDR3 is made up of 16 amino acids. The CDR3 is CASIGLAGAVNNEQFF. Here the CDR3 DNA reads TGTGCCAGCATCGGACTAGCGGGAGCGGTAAACAATGAGCAGTTCTTC.

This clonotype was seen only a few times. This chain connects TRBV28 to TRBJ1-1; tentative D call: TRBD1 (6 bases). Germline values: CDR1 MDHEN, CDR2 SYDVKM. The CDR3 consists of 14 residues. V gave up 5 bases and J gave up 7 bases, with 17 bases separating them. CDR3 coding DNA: TGTGCCAGCAGTGCGGGGGAGGGGGTTGGTGAAGCTTTCTTT. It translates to CASSAGEGVGEAFF. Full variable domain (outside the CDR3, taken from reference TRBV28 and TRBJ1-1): DVKVTQSSRYLVKRTGEKVFLECVQDMDHENMFWYRQDPGLGLRLIYFSYDVKMKEKGDIPEGYSVSREKKERFSLILESASTNQTSMYLCASSAGEGVGEAFFGQGTRLTVV.

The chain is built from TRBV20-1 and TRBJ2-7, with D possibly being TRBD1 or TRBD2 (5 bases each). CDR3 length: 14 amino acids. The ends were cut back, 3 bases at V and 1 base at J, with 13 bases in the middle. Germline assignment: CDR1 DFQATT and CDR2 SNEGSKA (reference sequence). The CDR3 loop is CSASRDGESYEQYF. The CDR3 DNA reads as TGCAGTGCTAGCCGGGACGGAGAGTCCTACGAGCAGTACTTC.

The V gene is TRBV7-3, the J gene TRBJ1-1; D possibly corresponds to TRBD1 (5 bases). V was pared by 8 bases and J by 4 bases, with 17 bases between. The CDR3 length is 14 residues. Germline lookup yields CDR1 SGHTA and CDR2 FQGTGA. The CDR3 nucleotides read TGTGCCAGCTCCGCCGGGGGGTGGGGCACTGAAGCTTTCTTT. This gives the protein CASSAGGWGTEAFF.

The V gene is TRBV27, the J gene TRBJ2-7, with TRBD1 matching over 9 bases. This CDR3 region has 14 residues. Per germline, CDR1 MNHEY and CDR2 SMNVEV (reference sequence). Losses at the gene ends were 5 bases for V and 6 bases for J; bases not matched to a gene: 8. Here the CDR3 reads CASSLGTGLIEQYF. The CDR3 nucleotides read TGTGCCAGCAGTCTCGGGACAGGGCTGATCGAGCAGTACTTC.